Sequencing of this TCR beta chain was carried out in a study of shared clonotypes between healthy human individuals. To note about this clone: What it binds is unknown.

Whole-study results and caveats: Shared across a few donors were around 4.7% of the naive CD4 clonotypes. Memory subsets generally showed lower estimated richness than naive subsets.

Genomic DNA (from each subset) was split evenly across several immunoSEQ plates. The repertoire was sequenced with immunoSEQ multiplex PCR; TCRdb's copy has only in-frame clones and lacks some. The table lists hundreds of thousands of clones, around 92% of them singletons. Terminally differentiated effector memory CD45RA+ cells were left out of the naive CD8 fraction, which was CD45RO-negative and positively selected for CCR7. This CDR3 spans 12 amino acids. CDR1 and CDR2 (germline): SGHNT, YYREEE (reference sequence). V was pared by 4 bases and J by 2 bases, with 7 bases between. This clonotype was obtained from a man aged 25 to 40 in good health. The chain combines TRBV5-4 with TRBJ2-7; no clear D gene. Sequencing was carried out using naive CD8+ T cells sorted from blood. The CDR3 loop reads CASSKGTYEQYF. CDR3 DNA: TGTGCCAGCAGCAAAGGGACCTACGAGCAGTACTTC.